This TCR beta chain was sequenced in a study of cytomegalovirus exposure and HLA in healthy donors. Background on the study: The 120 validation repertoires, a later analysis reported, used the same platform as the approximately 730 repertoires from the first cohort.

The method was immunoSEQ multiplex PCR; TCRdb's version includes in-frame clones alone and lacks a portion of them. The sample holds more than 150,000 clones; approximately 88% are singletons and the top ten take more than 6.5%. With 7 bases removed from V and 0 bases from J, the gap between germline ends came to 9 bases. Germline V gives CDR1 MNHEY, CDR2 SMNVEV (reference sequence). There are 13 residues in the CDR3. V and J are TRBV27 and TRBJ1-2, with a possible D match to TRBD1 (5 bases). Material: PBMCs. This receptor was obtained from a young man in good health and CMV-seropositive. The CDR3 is CASKGLPNYGYTF. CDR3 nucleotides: TGTGCCAGCAAGGGGTTGCCTAACTATGGCTACACCTTC.